This T cell receptor (beta chain) was profiled in a study of T cell responses to AZD1222 COVID-19 vaccine. About the study: Second-dose intervals near 4 or 12 weeks were combined.

Germline values: CDR1 MNHEY, CDR2 SVGEGT. The V segment lost 4 bases and the J segment 6 bases; nucleotides outside the gene matches: 3. This CDR3 is 13 amino acids long. Using immunoSEQ multiplex PCR, the repertoire was profiled, and TCRdb retains in-frame clones only, with some absent. The sample records roughly 120,000 clones, roughly 92% being singletons. This specimen was peripheral blood, taken on day 0 of AZD1222 vaccination. V and J are TRBV6-2 or TRBV6-3 and TRBJ1-5; 7 bases are shared with TRBD1. The clonotype was recovered from an adult in good health. CDR3 in DNA: TGTGCCAGCAGTTTGACAGGGAGTCAGCCCCAGCATTTT. It yields the protein CASSLTGSQPQHF.